The 18 T cell receptor beta chains given below trace back to one sample, sequenced in a study of post-analysis software for immune sequencing data. Built from TCR beta cDNA, the libraries had unique molecular identifiers in them. One entry per CDR3 protein results from TCRdb running MiXCR on the PCR reads. The repertoire holds about 820,000 distinct CDR3 sequences, with 53% as singletons. Overall study findings and caveats: TRBV5-6, TRBV5-1 and TRBV20-1 were among a handful of TRBV segments more frequent in patients than controls.

No antigen is known for these receptors. Sequencing was carried out using blood. The receptors originated from a girl aged 5 to 17 with multiple sclerosis.

A few counts support this clonotype. The rearrangement joins TRBV29-1 to TRBJ2-3; TRBD2 aligns across 10 bases. Germline V CDR1 and CDR2: SQVTM, ANQGSEA. Losses at the gene ends were 8 bases for V and 5 bases for J; bases not matched to a gene: 19. The CDR3 loop spans 17 amino acids. CDR3 region: CSLRSSGGSKMQDTQYF. CDR3 coding DNA: TGCAGCTTGAGGTCTAGCGGGGGTTCTAAAATGCAAGATACGCAGTATTTT.

This rearrangement joins TRBV30 to TRBJ2-7; tentative D call: TRBD1 (6 bases). Germline CDR1 and CDR2: GTSNPN and SVGIG (reference sequence). V lost 1 base and J 2 bases, leaving 33 bases between the germline ends. This CDR3 is 21 amino acids long. The CDR3 DNA is TGTGCCTGGAGTGACCCCTTCCGACCCACTATACGGGACATTGTAACCTACGAGCAGTACTTC. Encoded protein: CAWSDPFRPTIRDIVTYEQYF.

The chain employs TRBV29-1 and TRBJ2-1; TRBD2 agrees at 10 bases. The CDR3 loop spans 14 amino acids. The germline V gene has CDR1 SQVTM and CDR2 ANQGSEA. The V gene end was trimmed by 4 bases and the J gene end by 6 bases; junction bases not matched to a gene: 6. CDR3 sequence reads: CSVVRSSGSNEQFF. CDR3 nucleotides: TGCAGCGTTGTCAGGTCTAGCGGGAGCAATGAGCAGTTCTTC.

This chain uses TRBV12-3 or TRBV12-4 with TRBJ2-6, with 7 positions matching TRBD2. With 3 bases clipped from V and 0 bases from J, the junction kept 8 bases outside the gene matches. The length of the CDR3 is 18 residues. This CDR3 reads CASSFVLAAGSGANVLTF. DNA for the CDR3: TGTGCCAGCAGTTTCGTCCTAGCGGCGGGCTCTGGGGCCAACGTCCTGACTTTC.

V is TRBV3-1 and J is TRBJ1-2; D is possibly TRBD1 (5 bases). The CDR3 extends over 11 amino acids. Germline CDR1 and CDR2: LGHDT and YNNKEL (reference sequence). Trimming stripped 5 bases from V and 11 bases from J, with 12 bases between. CDR3 coding DNA: TGTGCCAGCAGCAGGGGCCTCACTTACACCTTC. Translated: CASSRGLTYTF. The full variable domain, rest sourced from reference TRBV3-1 and TRBJ1-2, is DTAVSQTPKYLVTQMGNDKSIKCEQNLGHDTMYWYKQDSKKFLKIMFSYNNKELIINETVPNRFSPKSPDKAHLNLHINSLELGDSAVYFCASSRGLTYTFGSGTRLTVV.

This chain links TRBV7-3 with TRBJ2-1, with a possible D match to TRBD2 (7 bases). Trimming stripped 6 bases from V and 5 bases from J, with 17 bases between. The CDR3 is 15 amino acids. Germline CDR1 reads SGHTA; CDR2 reads FQGTGA. CDR3 sequence reads: CASSLRGRGNNEQFF. The CDR3 region has the DNA TGTGCCAGCAGTCTAAGGGGGAGGGGAAACAATGAGCAGTTCTTC.

A few counts support this clonotype. The chain employs TRBV12-3 or TRBV12-4 and TRBJ2-3, with D uncertain. There are 16 residues in the CDR3. V was shortened by 0 bases and J by 0 bases, with 10 bases between the two germline ends. Here the CDR3 DNA reads TGTGCCAGCAGTTTAGCGCTGGGCAGGAGCACAGATACGCAGTATTTT. Protein product: CASSLALGRSTDTQYF.

V usage is TRBV6-1 and J usage is TRBJ2-7; tentative D call: TRBD1 (6 bases). The DNA end is more similar to TRBJ2-5, so the J call may be wrong. CDR3 length: 15 residues. CDR1 is MNHNS and CDR2 is SASEGT in the germline V gene. The CDR3 bases are TGTGCCAGCAGTGAACTCCTAACAGGGCGGGAGACCCAGTACTTC. Translation: CASSELLTGRETQYF.

This rearrangement joins TRBV29-1 to TRBJ1-2; D is unresolved. V was trimmed by 7 bases and J by 4 bases, leaving 10 bases between them. The CDR3 contains 11 residues. The V gene's germline CDR1 is SQVTM and CDR2 ANQGSEA. CDR3 in amino acids: CSARATYGYTF. The CDR3 nucleotides are TGCAGCGCCCGGGCAACCTATGGCTACACCTTC.

This clonotype was detected a few times. The rearrangement links TRBV29-1 to TRBJ2-5, with 10 bases fitting TRBD2. Germline V gives CDR1 SQVTM, CDR2 ANQGSEA. V trimming: 3 bases; J trimming: 5 bases; junction bases outside the gene matches: 6. The CDR3 loop spans 14 amino acids. The CDR3 sequence: CSVDKRGGWETQYF. The CDR3 coding sequence is TGCAGCGTTGACAAGCGGGGGGGCTGGGAGACCCAGTACTTC.

This clonotype was observed a few times. The chain joins TRBV12-3 or TRBV12-4 to TRBJ2-5; weak D call: TRBD2 (7 bases). There are 15 residues in the CDR3. Trimming removed 6 bases at V and 0 bases at J, with 14 bases between. CDR3 in DNA: TGTGCCAGCAGCGACCGGGGGGCGAACCAAGAGACCCAGTACTTC. This gives the protein CASSDRGANQETQYF.

A remark on this clonotype: One end of the junction does not line up with germline, which may come from a read error. The chain is built from TRBV25-1 and TRBJ2-3; a weak D match, TRBD1 (5 bases). Per the germline V gene, CDR1 is MGHDK and CDR2 is SYGVNS. This CDR3 spans 15 amino acids. CDR3 nucleotide sequence: TGTGCCGGCAGTGAATTTCAGGGCGCCACAGATACGCAGTATTTT. This gives the protein CAGSEFQGATDTQYF.

V is TRBV10-3 and J is TRBJ1-2; maybe TRBD1 (6 bases). The V end lost 3 bases, the J end lost 6 bases, and 14 bases lay between the germline ends. Germline assignment: CDR1 ENHRY and CDR2 SYGVKD. CDR3 length: 14 residues. The CDR3 DNA reads as TGTGCCATCAGTGACTACACAGGGTACAATGGCTACACCTTC. Its translation is CAISDYTGYNGYTF.

This rearrangement joins TRBV3-1 to TRBJ2-1; 8 bases agree with TRBD2. Trimming took 0 bases from V and 4 from J; bases not matched to a gene: 8. The CDR3 loop spans 17 amino acids. Per germline, CDR1 LGHDT and CDR2 YNNKEL (reference sequence). This CDR3 reads CASSQDPGASGYNEQFF. CDR3 sequence (DNA): TGTGCCAGCAGCCAAGACCCTGGGGCTAGCGGGTACAATGAGCAGTTCTTC.

The count of this clonotype is one. The chain joins TRBV7-3 to TRBJ2-3, with 10 bases fitting TRBD2. CDR1 and CDR2 from the germline V gene are SGHTA and FQGTGA. CDR3 length: 18 residues. With V trimmed by 3 bases and J by 5 bases, 14 bases remained unmatched. CDR3 amino acids: CASSFRSSGGAVKDTQYF. The CDR3 bases are TGTGCCAGCAGCTTCCGGTCAAGCGGGGGGGCCGTTAAAGATACGCAGTATTTT.

The chain combines TRBV2 with TRBJ1-2; a weak D match, TRBD1 (5 bases). From germline, CDR1 is SNHLY and CDR2 FYNNEI. The length of the CDR3 is 14 residues. Trimming stripped 6 bases from V and 4 bases from J, with 15 bases between. The CDR3: CASSGTVRVYGYTF. DNA of the CDR3: TGTGCCAGCAGCGGGACTGTTAGAGTCTATGGCTACACCTTC.

The V and J genes are TRBV5-1 and TRBJ2-5; weak D call: TRBD2 (6 bases). Germline V lookup: CDR1 SGHRS, CDR2 YFSETQ. The length of the CDR3 is 14 residues. V lost 4 bases, J lost 5 bases, and 15 bases lay in between. As DNA, the CDR3 is TGCGCCAGCAGCCCGGGACTCATCAGGGAGACCCAGTACTTC. This codes for CASSPGLIRETQYF. Based on the CDR3 plus reference TRBV5-1 and TRBJ2-5, the full variable domain is KAGVTQTPRYLIKTRGQQVTLSCSPISGHRSVSWYQQTPGQGLQFLFEYFSETQRNKGNFPGRFSGRQFSNSRSEMNVSTLELGDSALYLCASSPGLIRETQYFGPGTRLLVL.

V usage is TRBV28 and J usage is TRBJ2-3, with 7 bases fitting TRBD1. The V segment lost 8 bases and the J segment 0 bases; nucleotides outside the gene matches: 8. CDR3 length equals 15 residues. Looked up from germline, CDR1 is MDHEN and CDR2 is SYDVKM. CDR3 amino acids: CASQETGWSTDTQYF. For the CDR3, the DNA is TGTGCCAGCCAAGAGACAGGGTGGAGCACAGATACGCAGTATTTT.